This T cell receptor beta chain came from a study of blood T cell repertoires in COVID-19 (dated by TCRdb to the early 2020s). General notes on the study: Samples from collaborators originated in the United States, Italy and Spain and spanned both the acute and convalescent phases of COVID-19. Subjects who had been exposed to COVID-19, were actively infected with it, or had recovered from it provided the deeply sampled blood TCRbeta repertoires that made up the dataset. The samples were drawn from the first 160 participants of the ongoing ImmuneRACE study and from 950 to 1,500 subjects provided by 6 global collaborators. Sample metadata almost always included a de-identified subject ID, COVID-19 status, age in years and sex. A freely available public database, intended as a resource for researchers studying the immune response to SARS-CoV-2, is where the repertoires were released. Where available, HLA class I and class II types were taken from metadata supplied by the sample provider and were not determined by assay-based typing. The material from the prospective study consisted of cDNA or gDNA derived from T cells, B-cell-depleted T cells, or PBMCs. What the work shows at the level of the full study, not this receptor alone: Clinical and demographic metadata were provided uncurated, with the amount varying by source and participant.

The CDR3, cysteine through phenylalanine, is 17 amino acids long. Only the CDR3 region is kept as DNA, spanning 51 bases read in frame from base 1. Trimmed from V: 1 base; trimmed from J: 0 bases; junction bases lacking a gene match: 3. Based on the germline V gene, the CDR1 and CDR2 sequences are SGHVS and FQNEAQ. TCRbeta CDR3 regions were amplified from genomic DNA by means of the immunoSEQ Assay, a bias-controlled multiplex PCR. As for how the authors treated the data: The number of nucleated cells in each sample was estimated from the amplification of reference gene primers within the assay. Sequence reads were collapsed and filtered to measure the absolute abundance of every unique TCRbeta CDR3 rearrangement. For each sample, productive Simpson clonality was calculated as the square root of Simpson's diversity index over productive rearrangements. TCRdb's version of the immuneACCESS table is confined to in-frame rearrangements and falls short of the full clone set. An unresolved V gene accounts for under half of the shortfall where checked; the remainder is of unknown origin. Clone size and V and J calls were adopted from that table, with D and trimming inferred from the DNA. This sample lists hundreds of thousands of clones; approximately 86% were detected once. Jointly, the top ten make up approximately 1% of the sample.

In the prospective study, participants were about 18 to 95 years old, resided in about two dozen geographic areas of the United States, and were enrolled through a virtual design. In the prospective study, cohorts were assigned on the basis of participant-reported clinical history obtained from a screening survey and a study questionnaire. For ImmuneRACE Cohort 3, a participant was defined as recovered based on two consecutive negative NP/OP PCR tests, clearance by a healthcare professional, or resolution of symptoms. Each participant in the prospective study had whole blood, serum and a nasopharyngeal or oropharyngeal swab collected by mobile phlebotomists. Over a roughly 2-month period, participants in the prospective study had the option of providing additional blood draws and questionnaires. Blood samples from the prospective study were shipped frozen or at room temperature prior to DNA extraction.

This clone has just one count. The target of this receptor is not known. No clone much larger than this one lies a single base away; base qualities are absent. Recombination connected TRBV7-8 to TRBJ2-2; TRBD1 lines up with 9 middle nucleotides. The sequence derives from a woman aged 25 to 39 who had recovered from COVID-19. Sequenced: PBMCs or T cells enriched from blood (not recorded which). Here is the DNA: TGTGCCAGCAGCTTAGTTAGACAGGGGGCGAACACCGGGGAGCTGTTTTTT. The encoded protein is CASSLVRQGANTGELFF.